One and the same sample provided the 28 T cell receptor beta chains below, sequenced in a study of Ad26.COV2.S vaccination and SARS-CoV-2 variants. Treatment given: some 20 received Ad26.COV2.S at low or high dose, single or two shots; 5 received placebo; per-sample allocation not given. It was on day 63 after the first vaccine or placebo injection that samples were taken. Assay: immunoSEQ multiplex PCR; the TCRdb copy retains only in-frame clones and omits some. In the table there are around 320,000 clones, roughly 87% of which are singletons. The sequencing used peripheral blood, collected in a trial of Ad26.COV2.S vaccine versus placebo. All receptors derive from a person aged 18-65 years who received the Ad26.COV2.S COVID-19 vaccine or a placebo.

The chain couples TRBV7-9 to TRBJ1-4; a weak D match, TRBD1 (5 bases). Germline V CDR1 and CDR2: SEHNR, FQNEAQ (reference sequence). V was cut by 6 bases and J by 6 bases, with 5 bases left in between. This CDR3 region has 11 residues. In nucleotides, the CDR3 is TGTGCCAGCAGGGGGGATGAAAAACTGTTTTTT. This translates into CASRGDEKLFF. The complete variable domain, with remaining parts taken from reference TRBV7-9 and TRBJ1-4, reads DTGVSQNPRHKITKRGQNVTFRCDPISEHNRLYWYRQTLGQGPEFLTYFQNEAQLEKSRLLSDRFSAERPKGSFSTLEIQRTEQGDSAMYLCASRGDEKLFFGSGTQLSVL.

This chain connects TRBV9 to TRBJ2-2; D is ambiguous. The CDR3 totals 15 residues. V was cut by 4 bases and J by 1 base, with 11 bases left in between. Germline loops: CDR1 SGDLS, CDR2 YYNGEE. Written as DNA, the CDR3 is TGTGCCAGCAGCTTGTTCACAGAGAACACCGGGGAGCTGTTTTTT. Its translation: CASSLFTENTGELFF.

This chain connects TRBV18 to TRBJ1-2; no clear D gene. The CDR3 contains 17 residues. Germline V gives CDR1 KGHSH, CDR2 LQKENI. V dropped 1 base and J dropped 7 bases, with 22 bases sitting between them. DNA for the CDR3: TGTGCCAGCTCACCACAAACCGATTGGAGGTCCCGGCTTGGCTACACCTTC. Amino acids: CASSPQTDWRSRLGYTF.

V usage is TRBV5-1 and J usage is TRBJ2-1; 11 bases are a match to TRBD2. CDR1 is SGHRS, CDR2 YFSETQ, per germline. With 4 bases clipped from V and 6 bases from J, the junction kept 9 bases outside the gene matches. This CDR3 region has 16 residues. CDR3 bases: TGCGCCAGCAGCCCCAAGGATAGCGGGGGGGGCAATGAGCAGTTCTTC. It codes for CASSPKDSGGGNEQFF.

The chain recombines TRBV4-1 with TRBJ1-5; TRBD1 is a possible D gene (5 bases). The CDR3 loop spans 16 amino acids. The V end lost 2 bases, the J end lost 4 bases, and 15 bases lay between the germline ends. Germline CDR1 MGHRA, CDR2 YSYEKL. This chain's CDR3 is CASSQTAGGVNQPQHF. The CDR3 DNA reads as TGCGCCAGCAGCCAAACGGCCGGAGGGGTGAATCAGCCCCAGCATTTT.

This chain joins TRBV3-1 (or the pseudogene TRBV3-2) and TRBJ1-3; D remains ambiguous. Germline CDR1 and CDR2: LGHDT and YNNKEL (reference sequence). V gave up 5 bases and J gave up 0 bases, with 11 bases separating them. CDR3 length: 15 amino acids. CDR3 residues: CASSLAVRSGNTIYF. The CDR3 coding sequence is TGTGCCAGCAGCTTAGCAGTGCGCTCTGGAAACACCATATATTTT.

The CDR3 here is CASRASSDRIVGNSPLHF. CDR3 bases: TGTGCCAGCAGAGCGAGCTCGGACAGGATAGTTGGGAATTCACCCCTCCACTTT. The chain carries TRBV27 and TRBJ1-6; TRBD1 matches at 7 bases. V was clipped by 6 bases and J by 7 bases; unmatched bases: 18. This CDR3 comprises 18 residues. Germline CDR1 MNHEY, CDR2 SMNVEV (reference sequence).

The chain carries TRBV4-3 and TRBJ2-7; D may be TRBD1 (5 bases). The V and J ends lost 0 bases and 0 bases respectively, with 12 bases between them. CDR1 is LGHNA, CDR2 YSLEER, per germline. The CDR3 is 16 residues long. The CDR3 loop is CASSQDRSTVSYEQYF. The DNA for the CDR3 is TGCGCCAGCAGCCAAGATCGTTCGACAGTCTCCTACGAGCAGTACTTC.

This chain uses TRBV4-1 with TRBJ2-3; 10 positions agree with TRBD2. The CDR3 runs to 16 residues. After removal of 4 bases from V and 1 base from J, the junction contained 5 bases not matched to a gene. Germline CDR1 reads MGHRA; CDR2 reads YSYEKL. CDR3 DNA: TGCGCCAGCAGCCGGACCACTAGCGGGGGCACAGATACGCAGTATTTT. It specifies CASSRTTSGGTDTQYF.

The chain carries TRBV5-4 and TRBJ1-4, with 10 nucleotides matching TRBD1. CDR3 length equals 15 residues. Germline values: CDR1 SGHNT, CDR2 YYREEE (reference sequence). The V and J ends lost 4 bases and 8 bases, in that order; junction bases with no gene match: 8. The CDR3 reads CASSKTGGTREKLFF. The DNA of the CDR3 is TGTGCCAGCAGCAAGACAGGGGGCACCAGGGAAAAACTGTTTTTT.

A remark on this clone: Within the sample, other DNA sequences also encode this same CDR3. V gene TRBV5-1 combines with J gene TRBJ1-1, with D uncertain. This CDR3 comprises 13 residues. V was pared by 2 bases and J by 1 base, with 6 bases between. Germline values: CDR1 SGHRS, CDR2 YFSETQ. The chain's CDR3 is CASSLRTNTEAFF. CDR3 DNA sequence: TGCGCCAGCAGCTTACGGACGAACACTGAAGCTTTCTTT. The whole variable domain, filled in from reference TRBV5-1 and TRBJ1-1, reads KAGVTQTPRYLIKTRGQQVTLSCSPISGHRSVSWYQQTPGQGLQFLFEYFSETQRNKGNFPGRFSGRQFSNSRSEMNVSTLELGDSALYLCASSLRTNTEAFFGQGTRLTVV.

V is TRBV4-1 and J is TRBJ2-1; 8 bases agree with TRBD2. The CDR3 loop spans 16 amino acids. J was trimmed by 7 bases and V by 2 bases; bases with no gene match: 10. CDR1 and CDR2 from the germline V gene are MGHRA and YSYEKL. The CDR3 nucleotides are TGCGCCAGCAGCCAAACTCGGGGGGGGCGCGGGAATGAGCAGTTCTTC. This translates into CASSQTRGGRGNEQFF.

The chain employs TRBV3-1 (or the pseudogene TRBV3-2) and TRBJ1-1; the D gene is possibly TRBD1 (5 bases). The CDR3 runs 15 residues. CDR1 LGHDT and CDR2 YNNKEL come from the germline V gene (reference sequence). The ends were cut back, 1 base at V and 3 bases at J, with 12 bases in the middle. CDR3 sequence reads: CASSQAPQGDTEAFF. CDR3 DNA sequence: TGTGCCAGCAGCCAAGCCCCGCAGGGCGACACTGAAGCTTTCTTT.

The genes are TRBV5-1 and TRBJ2-3; D not certain. The CDR3 is 15 amino acids. With 3 bases removed from V and 2 bases from J, the gap between germline ends came to 13 bases. Germline V lookup: CDR1 SGHRS, CDR2 YFSETQ. In nucleotides, the CDR3 is TGCGCCAGCAGCTGGGTACAAACCGCCACAGATACGCAGTATTTT. This encodes CASSWVQTATDTQYF.

The genes are TRBV5-4 and TRBJ2-4; no clear D. V lost 4 bases, J lost 4 bases, and 15 bases lay in between. In germline, CDR1 is SGHNT, CDR2 YYREEE (reference sequence). The CDR3 covers 15 residues. The CDR3 coding sequence is TGTGCCAGCAGCACCCGGACGGTGGGGAAAAACATTCAGTACTTC. Residues: CASSTRTVGKNIQYF. The full variable domain, in which reference TRBV5-4 and TRBJ2-4 provide the parts outside the CDR3, is ETGVTQSPTHLIKTRGQQVTLRCSSQSGHNTVSWYQQALGQGPQFIFQYYREEENGRGNFPPRFSGLQFPNYSSELNVNALELDDSALYLCASSTRTVGKNIQYFGAGTRLSVL.

V and J are TRBV18 and TRBJ1-2, with 8 bases that match TRBD1. The V gene's germline CDR1 is KGHSH and CDR2 LQKENI. V lost 3 bases and J lost 3; bases outside the gene matches: 6. The CDR3 sequence is 15 residues long. Here the CDR3 DNA reads TGTGCCAGCTCACCTGCAGGGGGCGCCGACTATGGCTACACCTTC. It is translated as CASSPAGGADYGYTF.

This clone has more than one count but fewer than ten. V is TRBV19 and J is TRBJ1-1; D is ambiguous. The CDR3 contains 12 residues. The germline gives CDR1 LNHDA, CDR2 SQIVND (reference sequence). Trimming left V 0 bases short and J 5 bases short, with 4 bases between. CDR3 sequence (DNA): TGTGCCAGTAGTATAGACGGTACTGAAGCTTTCTTT. It is translated as CASSIDGTEAFF.

This rearrangement joins TRBV25-1 to TRBJ1-1, with D perhaps matching TRBD1 (6 bases). Germline V CDR1 and CDR2: MGHDK, SYGVNS. V was clipped by 4 bases and J by 0 bases, with 12 bases between them. This CDR3 comprises 15 residues. The CDR3 DNA is TGTGCCAGCAGTGGGGTTCCAGGGGTGAACACTGAAGCTTTCTTT. This codes for CASSGVPGVNTEAFF.

This chain connects TRBV27 to TRBJ1-6, with D possibly matching TRBD1 (5 bases). Trimming left V 2 bases short and J 9 bases short, with 14 bases between. This CDR3 is built from 15 residues. Germline CDR1 reads MNHEY; CDR2 reads SMNVEV (reference sequence). The CDR3 loop is CASSLEGKKPSPLHF. In nucleotides, the CDR3 is TGTGCCAGCAGTTTAGAGGGGAAAAAGCCTTCACCCCTCCACTTT.

The genes are TRBV5-1 and TRBJ1-4, with 10 bases that match TRBD1. This CDR3 is built from 15 residues. The trim removed 3 bases at V and 11 bases at J, leaving 10 bases unmatched. The V gene's germline CDR1 is SGHRS and CDR2 YFSETQ. Here the CDR3 DNA reads TGCGCCAGCAGCTCGGGACAGGGGCAGGTCGGGAAACTGTTTTTT. Residues: CASSSGQGQVGKLFF.

The V and J genes are TRBV28 and TRBJ1-5; D remains ambiguous. V was shortened by 4 bases and J by 0 bases, with 16 bases between the two germline ends. Per the germline V gene, CDR1 is MDHEN and CDR2 is SYDVKM. The CDR3 runs 17 residues. The CDR3 loop reads CASSSSRTSGSNQPQHF. The CDR3 region has the DNA TGTGCCAGCAGTTCCAGTCGGACCTCCGGTAGCAATCAGCCCCAGCATTTT.

The chain employs TRBV11-2 and TRBJ1-5; TRBD1 agrees at 7 bases. The CDR3 consists of 14 residues. Germline V gives CDR1 SGHAT, CDR2 FQNNGV. Trimming at V came to 5 bases and at J to 6 bases, leaving 7 bases not matched to a gene. This CDR3 reads CASSPTGTGQPQHF. CDR3 bases: TGTGCCAGCAGCCCGACAGGGACCGGTCAGCCCCAGCATTTT.

This chain uses TRBV5-4 with TRBJ1-1, with 9 bases identical to TRBD1. Losses at the gene ends were 2 bases for V and 6 bases for J; bases not matched to a gene: 8. Per germline, CDR1 SGHNT and CDR2 YYREEE (reference sequence). This CDR3 comprises 15 residues. The CDR3 DNA reads as TGTGCCAGCAGCTTTTCTGGACAGGGGATCGCTGAAGCTTTCTTT. The encoded protein is CASSFSGQGIAEAFF.

The chain recombines TRBV24-1 with TRBJ1-2, with TRBD1 as a possible D gene (5 bases). The length of the CDR3 is 13 residues. Germline V gene data show CDR1 as KGHDR and CDR2 as SFDVKD. V was pared by 6 bases and J by 6 bases, with 13 bases between. CDR3 DNA sequence: TGTGCCACCAGTTCTGAGACAGAAGATGGCTACACCTTC. Amino acid sequence: CATSSETEDGYTF.

The chain is built from TRBV15 and TRBJ2-1; the D gene is possibly TRBD1 (5 bases). The CDR3 is 12 amino acids. Germline V gene lookup returns CDR1 LNHNV and CDR2 YYDKDF (reference sequence). Trimming removed 6 bases at V and 8 bases at J, with 11 bases between. Written as DNA, the CDR3 is TGTGCCACCAGTCGGACATATCATGAGCAGTTCTTC. It translates to CATSRTYHEQFF.

J is TRBJ2-5 and V is TRBV19, with TRBD2 identical over 7 bases. The V gene's germline CDR1 is LNHDA and CDR2 SQIVND (reference sequence). The length of the CDR3 is 13 residues. The junction had 6 bases not matched to a gene; V was cut back by 7 bases and J by 4 bases. The CDR3 DNA reads as TGTGCCAGTACCGGACTAGGAAGAGAGACCCAGTACTTC. Translating it yields CASTGLGRETQYF.

This clone was recorded once. V is TRBV7-2 and J is TRBJ1-1; D unclear. Trimming took off 1 base at V and 2 bases at J, with 5 bases between the two ends. Germline CDR1 SGHTA, CDR2 FQGNSA. The CDR3 consists of 13 residues. CDR3 amino acids: CASSLGKNTEAFF. DNA of the CDR3: TGTGCCAGCAGCTTAGGGAAAAACACTGAAGCTTTCTTT.

In its sample, this clone was seen once. V and J are TRBV18 and TRBJ2-5, with no clear D. The ends were cut back, 1 base at V and 5 bases at J, with 8 bases in the middle. The CDR3 length is 13 residues. Germline V gene data show CDR1 as KGHSH and CDR2 as LQKENI. The CDR3 loop reads CASSPLRPETQYF. CDR3 in DNA: TGTGCCAGCTCACCACTACGGCCGGAGACCCAGTACTTC.